Listed below are T cell receptor beta chains from one sample, sequenced in a study of blood T cell repertoires in COVID-19. The method was immunoSEQ multiplex PCR; TCRdb's version includes in-frame clones alone and lacks a portion of them. The sample lists 70,000 to 80,000 clones, approximately 85% occurring once. Material for sequencing was peripheral blood. These receptors all come from a woman at least 80 years old with active or convalescent COVID-19. Each CDR3 is given with its conserved first and last residue. Each record gives: V gene, J gene, clone size, D gene, CDR3 length, CDR3 protein, CDR3 DNA. D genes are given only for firm matches. The size field is filled for only some rows; it gives once, few, many or a size class.

V: TRBV13
J: TRBJ2-7
size: few
D: TRBD2
length: 16
CDR3: CASSSMGLAASYEQYF
DNA: TGTGCCAGCAGCTCAATGGGACTAGCGGCCTCCTACGAGCAGTACTTC

V: TRBV7-8
J: TRBJ2-5
size: NA
D: NA
length: 15
CDR3: CASSPRTGSPETQYF
DNA: TGTGCCAGCAGCCCCCGAACCGGGTCGCCGGAGACCCAGTACTTC

V: TRBV7-9
J: TRBJ1-2
size: NA
D: TRBD1
length: 15
CDR3: CASSSPGTASRGYTF
DNA: TGTGCCAGCAGCTCGCCCGGGACAGCCTCGCGCGGCTACACCTTC

V: TRBV6-1
J: TRBJ2-5
size: NA
D: TRBD1
length: 20
CDR3: CASSETPGQALRDPRETQYF
DNA: TGTGCCAGCAGTGAAACCCCAGGACAGGCTCTAAGAGACCCAAGGGAGACCCAGTACTTC

V: TRBV6-5
J: TRBJ2-3
size: NA
D: TRBD2
length: 15
CDR3: CASTRGGLGADTQYF
DNA: TGTGCCAGCACCCGGGGGGGCCTCGGTGCAGATACGCAGTATTTT

V: TRBV6-2/TRBV6-3
J: TRBJ2-7
size: NA
D: TRBD1
length: 17
CDR3: CASSYPPGQGINDEQYF
DNA: TGTGCCAGCAGTTATCCACCGGGACAGGGGATCAACGACGAGCAGTACTTC

V: TRBV11-2
J: TRBJ2-2
size: NA
D: TRBD2
length: 16
CDR3: CASSRLGTIPGVELFF
DNA: TGTGCCAGCAGCCGACTTGGGACTATCCCGGGTGTGGAGCTGTTTTTT

V: TRBV4-3
J: TRBJ1-4
size: NA
D: TRBD1
length: 15
CDR3: CASSQGGTANEKLFF
DNA: TGCGCCAGCAGCCAAGGGGGGACAGCTAATGAAAAACTGTTTTTT

V: TRBV30
J: TRBJ1-3
size: NA
D: TRBD1
length: 14
CDR3: CAWGQGLSGNTIYF
DNA: TGTGCCTGGGGACAGGGACTCTCTGGAAACACCATATATTTT

V: TRBV2
J: TRBJ2-5
size: few
D: TRBD2
length: 16
CDR3: CASSGWTSGDQETQYF
DNA: TGTGCCAGCAGTGGATGGACTAGCGGGGACCAAGAGACCCAGTACTTC

V: TRBV9
J: TRBJ1-2
size: once
D: NA
length: 16
CDR3: CASSVGSVGRNYGYTF
DNA: TGTGCCAGCAGCGTAGGGTCTGTTGGGAGAAACTATGGCTACACCTTC

V: TRBV29-1
J: TRBJ1-4
size: NA
D: NA
length: 13
CDR3: CSVEGATGEKLFF
DNA: TGCAGCGTTGAGGGGGCGACTGGGGAAAAACTGTTTTTT

V: TRBV7-2
J: TRBJ2-1
size: NA
D: NA
length: 16
CDR3: CASSFLGLASYNEQFF
DNA: TGTGCCAGCAGCTTTTTAGGGCTAGCTTCCTACAATGAGCAGTTCTTC

V: TRBV11-3
J: TRBJ2-1
size: NA
D: TRBD2
length: 15
CDR3: CASSPGLAGYNEQFF
DNA: TGTGCCAGCAGCCCAGGACTAGCGGGTTACAATGAGCAGTTCTTC

V: TRBV4-3
J: TRBJ2-1
size: NA
D: NA
length: 15
CDR3: CASSQVTDHYNEQFF
DNA: TGCGCCAGCAGCCAAGTGACAGATCACTACAATGAGCAGTTCTTC

V: TRBV7-7
J: TRBJ2-2
size: NA
D: NA
length: 15
CDR3: CASSPTSANTGELFF
DNA: TGTGCTAGCAGCCCCACAAGCGCGAACACCGGGGAGCTGTTTTTT

V: TRBV9
J: TRBJ1-1
size: NA
D: TRBD1
length: 14
CDR3: CASSPGQGNTEAFF
DNA: TGTGCCAGCAGCCCAGGACAGGGGAACACTGAAGCTTTCTTT

V: TRBV2
J: TRBJ2-1
size: NA
D: TRBD2
length: 15
CDR3: CASSAASGSYNEQFF
DNA: TGTGCCAGCAGCGCCGCTAGCGGGAGCTACAATGAGCAGTTCTTC

V: TRBV4-3
J: TRBJ2-7
size: NA
D: NA
length: 16
CDR3: CASSQDVRGNSYEQYF
DNA: TGCGCCAGCAGCCAAGATGTTCGAGGGAACTCCTACGAGCAGTACTTC

V: TRBV6-2/TRBV6-3
J: TRBJ1-1
size: NA
D: NA
length: 12
CDR3: CASSSTWGEAFF
DNA: TGTGCCAGCAGCTCCACCTGGGGAGAGGCTTTCTTT

V: TRBV29-1
J: TRBJ1-2
size: few
D: NA
length: 12
CDR3: CSVSGVIYGYTF
DNA: TGCAGCGTATCCGGGGTTATTTATGGCTACACCTTC

V: TRBV19
J: TRBJ1-5
size: NA
D: NA
length: 15
CDR3: CASSQSGFGDQPQHF
DNA: TGTGCCAGTAGTCAATCCGGATTCGGGGATCAGCCCCAGCATTTT

V: TRBV9
J: TRBJ1-1
size: NA
D: TRBD1
length: 16
CDR3: CASSAGLDRSRTEAFF
DNA: TGTGCCAGCAGCGCGGGATTGGACAGGTCGCGAACTGAAGCTTTCTTT

V: TRBV20-1
J: TRBJ1-2
size: NA
D: NA
length: 11
CDR3: CSAGRDNGYTF
DNA: TGCAGTGCTGGACGGGACAATGGCTACACCTTC

V: TRBV19
J: TRBJ1-1
size: NA
D: NA
length: 17
CDR3: CASSIDLPRQINTEAFF
DNA: TGTGCCAGTAGTATAGATCTCCCACGACAGATAAACACTGAAGCTTTCTTT

V: TRBV30
J: TRBJ2-3
size: NA
D: NA
length: 14
CDR3: CAWSPDSSTNTQYF
DNA: TGTGCCTGGAGCCCCGACTCCTCTACAAATACGCAGTATTTT

V: TRBV5-4
J: TRBJ2-7
size: NA
D: NA
length: 15
CDR3: CASSLATRGAYEQYF
DNA: TGTGCCAGCAGCTTGGCCACTCGGGGGGCGTACGAGCAGTACTTC

V: TRBV19
J: TRBJ1-6
size: NA
D: NA
length: 16
CDR3: CASSPNRGGNNSPLHF
DNA: TGTGCCAGTAGTCCCAATCGGGGGGGGAATAATTCACCCCTCCACTTT

V: TRBV18
J: TRBJ1-6
size: NA
D: TRBD1
length: 17
CDR3: CASSPQASGQGGSPLHF
DNA: TGTGCCAGCTCACCTCAGGCATCGGGACAGGGGGGTTCACCCCTCCACTTT

V: TRBV7-9
J: TRBJ2-3
size: NA
D: TRBD1
length: 19
CDR3: CASSPIGGPGGGKRNTQYF
DNA: TGTGCCAGCAGCCCAATAGGAGGACCAGGGGGCGGGAAAAGAAATACGCAGTATTTT

V: TRBV10-1
J: TRBJ2-1
size: NA
D: TRBD1
length: 13
CDR3: CATGQGGGGEQFF
DNA: TGCGCCACGGGACAGGGCGGCGGAGGTGAGCAGTTCTTC

V: TRBV7-9
J: TRBJ2-2
size: NA
D: NA
length: 19
CDR3: CASSFPRDSPATNTGELFF
DNA: TGTGCCAGCAGCTTCCCCCGAGACTCCCCGGCCACGAACACCGGGGAGCTGTTTTTT

V: TRBV3-1/TRBV3-2
J: TRBJ2-1
size: NA
D: TRBD2
length: 15
CDR3: CASSQDGTSYNEQFF
DNA: TGTGCCAGCAGCCAAGATGGGACTAGCTACAATGAGCAGTTCTTC

V: TRBV11-2
J: TRBJ2-1
size: once
D: NA
length: 14
CDR3: CASSLDQAGAEQFF
DNA: TGTGCCAGCAGCTTAGATCAGGCGGGGGCTGAGCAGTTCTTC

V: TRBV4-3
J: TRBJ1-2
size: once
D: TRBD1
length: 14
CDR3: CASSQGQEVYGYTF
DNA: TGCGCCAGCAGCCAGGGACAGGAGGTCTATGGCTACACCTTC

V: TRBV4-3
J: TRBJ2-2
size: NA
D: TRBD2
length: 22
CDR3: CASSQVWGLAGGPIPQTGELFF
DNA: TGCGCCAGCAGCCAAGTTTGGGGACTAGCGGGGGGGCCTATACCCCAAACCGGGGAGCTGTTTTTT

V: TRBV4-1
J: TRBJ2-5
size: NA
D: NA
length: 11
CDR3: CASSQAETQYF
DNA: TGCGCCAGCAGCCAAGCGGAGACCCAGTACTTC

V: TRBV6-1
J: TRBJ1-6
size: few
D: NA
length: 15
CDR3: CASSEIGQNNSPLHF
DNA: TGTGCCAGCAGTGAGATTGGACAGAATAATTCACCCCTCCACTTT

V: TRBV6-6
J: TRBJ2-2
size: NA
D: NA
length: 13
CDR3: CASIGRVTGELFF
DNA: TGTGCCAGCATAGGGAGAGTCACCGGGGAGCTGTTTTTT

V: TRBV5-1
J: TRBJ2-3
size: NA
D: TRBD2
length: 15
CDR3: CASSLAGGSGDTQYF
DNA: TGCGCCAGCTCACTAGCGGGGGGTTCCGGGGATACGCAGTATTTT

V: TRBV9
J: TRBJ2-5
size: NA
D: TRBD2
length: 21
CDR3: CASSPRPWVAGGPLPQETQYF
DNA: TGTGCCAGCAGCCCCCGCCCCTGGGTAGCGGGGGGACCTCTACCCCAAGAGACCCAGTACTTC

V: TRBV4-2
J: TRBJ1-2
size: NA
D: NA
length: 14
CDR3: CASSQRGSNYGYTF
DNA: TGTGCCAGCAGCCAAAGGGGTTCCAACTATGGCTACACCTTC

V: TRBV19
J: TRBJ1-1
size: once
D: NA
length: 10
CDR3: CASGVEKAFF
DNA: TGTGCCAGTGGAGTCGAGAAAGCTTTCTTT

V: TRBV27
J: TRBJ2-1
size: NA
D: TRBD1
length: 13
CDR3: CASTRQGYNEQFF
DNA: TGTGCCAGCACTAGACAGGGGTACAATGAGCAGTTCTTC

V: TRBV7-2
J: TRBJ1-2
size: NA
D: NA
length: 13
CDR3: CASSSDRIHGYTF
DNA: TGTGCCAGCAGCTCCGACAGAATACATGGCTACACCTTC

V: TRBV7-3
J: TRBJ2-2
size: NA
D: TRBD2
length: 13
CDR3: CASLGGSTGELFF
DNA: TGTGCCAGCCTGGGGGGGAGCACCGGGGAGCTGTTTTTT

V: TRBV7-9
J: TRBJ2-3
size: NA
D: TRBD2
length: 14
CDR3: CASSQGLASDTQYF
DNA: TGTGCCAGCAGCCAGGGACTAGCATCAGATACGCAGTATTTT

V: TRBV28
J: TRBJ2-5
size: NA
D: NA
length: 15
CDR3: CASRTYMSKQETQYF
DNA: TGTGCCAGCAGAACGTATATGAGTAAACAAGAGACCCAGTACTTC

V: TRBV7-2
J: TRBJ1-5
size: NA
D: TRBD1
length: 15
CDR3: CASSRTGSANQPQHF
DNA: TGTGCCAGCAGCCGGACAGGGAGCGCCAATCAGCCCCAGCATTTT

V: TRBV4-3
J: TRBJ1-3
size: NA
D: NA
length: 15
CDR3: CASSQATGQGNTIYF
DNA: TGCGCCAGCAGCCAGGCTACTGGACAGGGAAACACCATATATTTT

V: TRBV9
J: TRBJ2-1
size: NA
D: NA
length: 15
CDR3: CASSVVAASYNEQFF
DNA: TGTGCCAGCAGCGTAGTAGCAGCCTCCTACAATGAGCAGTTCTTC

V: TRBV9
J: TRBJ1-2
size: NA
D: TRBD1
length: 19
CDR3: CASSVDLPGQESANYGYTF
DNA: TGTGCCAGCAGCGTAGACTTACCGGGACAGGAATCAGCTAACTATGGCTACACCTTC

V: TRBV6-2/TRBV6-3
J: TRBJ1-6
size: NA
D: TRBD1
length: 16
CDR3: CASSPFGQGGWPPLHF
DNA: TGTGCCAGCAGTCCGTTCGGACAGGGCGGCTGGCCACCCCTCCACTTT